This T cell receptor (beta chain) was recovered during a study of shared clonotypes between healthy human individuals. Study details: Participating donors consisted of a couple of women and a few men aged 18 to 49. The study's findings and limits: It was only blood that was sampled, and tissue repertoires likely differ.

At deep level, the assay was performed. Ten immunoSEQ deep assay plates served to sequence unsorted PBMC DNA. The table came from immunoSEQ multiplex PCR; TCRdb's copy has only in-frame clones and leaves some out. Among about 490,000 clones listed, about 80% were seen once. This clone came up a few times. Its antigen is unidentified. Germline CDR1 and CDR2: SGHTA and FQGNSA. Trimming pared 3 bases from V and 3 bases from J, leaving 12 bases between. The CDR3 contains 14 residues. The TCR sequence derives from a woman between 40 and 55 years old in good health. Some clones in this sample may be carry-over from other donors' samples. Source material: PBMCs. The chain uses TRBV7-2 and TRBJ2-7, with D uncertain. For the CDR3, the DNA is TGTGCCAGCAGCTTGGGTCACAGCAACTACGAGCAGTACTTC. This codes for CASSLGHSNYEQYF. The full variable domain, in which reference TRBV7-2 and TRBJ2-7 provide the parts outside the CDR3, is GAGVSQSPSNKVTEKGKDVELRCDPISGHTALYWYRQSLGQGLEFLIYFQGNSAPDKSGLPSDRFSAERTGGSVSTLTIQRTQQEDSAVYLCASSLGHSNYEQYFGPGTRLTVT.